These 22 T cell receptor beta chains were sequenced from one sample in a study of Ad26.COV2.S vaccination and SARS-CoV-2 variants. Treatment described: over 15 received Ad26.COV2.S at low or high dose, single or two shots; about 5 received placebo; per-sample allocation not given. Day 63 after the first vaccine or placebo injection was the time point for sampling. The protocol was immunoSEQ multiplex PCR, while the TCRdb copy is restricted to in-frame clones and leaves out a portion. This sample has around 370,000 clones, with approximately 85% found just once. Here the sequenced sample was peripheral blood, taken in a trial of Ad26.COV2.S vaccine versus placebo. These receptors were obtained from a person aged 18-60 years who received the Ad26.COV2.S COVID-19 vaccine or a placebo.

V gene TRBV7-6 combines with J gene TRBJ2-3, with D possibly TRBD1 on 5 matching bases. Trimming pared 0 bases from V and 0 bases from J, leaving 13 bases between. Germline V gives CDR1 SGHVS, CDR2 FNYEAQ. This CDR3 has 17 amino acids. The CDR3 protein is CASSLAGPTVSTDTQYF. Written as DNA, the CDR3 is TGTGCCAGCAGCTTAGCGGGTCCGACAGTTAGCACAGATACGCAGTATTTT.

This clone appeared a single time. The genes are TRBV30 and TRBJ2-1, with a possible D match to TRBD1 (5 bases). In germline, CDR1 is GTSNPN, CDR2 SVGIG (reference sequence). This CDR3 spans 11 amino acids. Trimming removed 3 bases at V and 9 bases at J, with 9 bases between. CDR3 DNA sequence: TGTGCCTGGAGAAAAGGGGTTGAGCAGTTCTTC. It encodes CAWRKGVEQFF. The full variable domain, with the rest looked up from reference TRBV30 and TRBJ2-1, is SQTIHQWPATLVQPVGSPLSLECTVEGTSNPNLYWYRQAAGRGLQLLFYSVGIGQISSEVPQNLSASRPQDRQFILSSKKLLLSDSGFYLCAWRKGVEQFFGPGTRLTVL.

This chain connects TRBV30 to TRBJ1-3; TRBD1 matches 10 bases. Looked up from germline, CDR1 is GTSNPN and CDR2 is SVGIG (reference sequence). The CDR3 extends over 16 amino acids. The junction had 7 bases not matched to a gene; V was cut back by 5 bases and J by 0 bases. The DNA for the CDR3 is TGTGCCTGGGGCTGGACAGGGGGACACTCTGGAAACACCATATATTTT. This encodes CAWGWTGGHSGNTIYF. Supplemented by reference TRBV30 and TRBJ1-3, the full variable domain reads SQTIHQWPATLVQPVGSPLSLECTVEGTSNPNLYWYRQAAGRGLQLLFYSVGIGQISSEVPQNLSASRPQDRQFILSSKKLLLSDSGFYLCAWGWTGGHSGNTIYFGEGSWLTVV.

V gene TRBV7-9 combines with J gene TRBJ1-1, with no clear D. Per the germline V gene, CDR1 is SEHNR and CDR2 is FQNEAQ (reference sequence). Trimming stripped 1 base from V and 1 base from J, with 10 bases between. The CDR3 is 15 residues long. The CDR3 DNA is TGTGCCAGCAGCTTAGAGGGATTGCAGAACACTGAAGCTTTCTTT. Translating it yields CASSLEGLQNTEAFF.

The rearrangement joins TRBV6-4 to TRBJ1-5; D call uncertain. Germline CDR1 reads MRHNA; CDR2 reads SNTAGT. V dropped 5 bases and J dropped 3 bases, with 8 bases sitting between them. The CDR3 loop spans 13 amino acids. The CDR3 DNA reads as TGTGCCAGCAGTCGGGAATTCAATCAGCCCCAGCATTTT. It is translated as CASSREFNQPQHF.

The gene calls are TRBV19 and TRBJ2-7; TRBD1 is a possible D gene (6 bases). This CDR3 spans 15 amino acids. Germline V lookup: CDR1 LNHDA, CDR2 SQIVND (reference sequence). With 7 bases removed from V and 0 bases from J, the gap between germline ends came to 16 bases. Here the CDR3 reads CASNGGQTSSYEQYF. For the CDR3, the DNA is TGTGCCAGTAACGGAGGACAGACGAGCTCCTACGAGCAGTACTTC.

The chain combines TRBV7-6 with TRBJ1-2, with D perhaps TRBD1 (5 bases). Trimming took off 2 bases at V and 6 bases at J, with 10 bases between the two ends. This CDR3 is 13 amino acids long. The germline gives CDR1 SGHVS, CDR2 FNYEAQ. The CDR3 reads CASSLSGFDGYTF. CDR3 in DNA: TGTGCCAGCAGCTTATCAGGGTTCGATGGCTACACCTTC.

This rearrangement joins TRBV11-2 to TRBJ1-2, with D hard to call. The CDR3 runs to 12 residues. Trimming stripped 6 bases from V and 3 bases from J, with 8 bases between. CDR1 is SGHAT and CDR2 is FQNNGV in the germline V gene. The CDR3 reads CASSWGDYGYTF. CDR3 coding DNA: TGTGCCAGCAGTTGGGGAGACTATGGCTACACCTTC.

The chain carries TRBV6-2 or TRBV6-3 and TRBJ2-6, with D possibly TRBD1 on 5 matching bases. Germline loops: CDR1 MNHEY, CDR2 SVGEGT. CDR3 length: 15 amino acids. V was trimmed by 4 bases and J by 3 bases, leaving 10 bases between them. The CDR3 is CASSSRGFGANVLTF. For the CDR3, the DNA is TGTGCCAGCAGTTCTAGGGGTTTTGGGGCCAACGTCCTGACTTTC.

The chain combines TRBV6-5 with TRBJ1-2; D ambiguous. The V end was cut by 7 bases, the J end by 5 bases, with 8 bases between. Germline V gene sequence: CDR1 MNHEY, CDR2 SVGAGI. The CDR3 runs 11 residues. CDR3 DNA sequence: TGTGCCAGCACCCAAGAGTATGGCTACACCTTC. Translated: CASTQEYGYTF.

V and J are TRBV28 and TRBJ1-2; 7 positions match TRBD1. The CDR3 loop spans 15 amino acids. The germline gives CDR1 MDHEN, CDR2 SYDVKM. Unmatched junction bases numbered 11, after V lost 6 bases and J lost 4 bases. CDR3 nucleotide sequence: TGTGCCAGCAGCCCCGGGACAGTCTCACTCTATGGCTACACCTTC. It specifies CASSPGTVSLYGYTF.

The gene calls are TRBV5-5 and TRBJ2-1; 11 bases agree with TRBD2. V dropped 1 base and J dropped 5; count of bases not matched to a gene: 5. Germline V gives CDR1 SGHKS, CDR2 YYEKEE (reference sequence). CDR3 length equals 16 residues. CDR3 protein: CASSLSVAGGNNEQFF. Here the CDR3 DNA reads TGTGCCAGCAGCTTGTCGGTAGCGGGGGGGAACAATGAGCAGTTCTTC.

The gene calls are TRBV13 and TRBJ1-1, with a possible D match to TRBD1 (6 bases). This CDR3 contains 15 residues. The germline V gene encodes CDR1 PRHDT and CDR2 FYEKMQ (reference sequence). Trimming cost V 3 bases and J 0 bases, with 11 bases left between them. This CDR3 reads CASSFVTGMNTEAFF. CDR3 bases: TGTGCCAGCAGCTTTGTGACAGGTATGAACACTGAAGCTTTCTTT.

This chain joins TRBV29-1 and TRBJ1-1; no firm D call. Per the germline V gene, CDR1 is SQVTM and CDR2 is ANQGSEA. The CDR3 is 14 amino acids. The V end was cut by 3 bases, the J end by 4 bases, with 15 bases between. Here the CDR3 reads CSVEVSMAGTEAFF. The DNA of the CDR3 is TGCAGCGTTGAGGTTTCTATGGCCGGCACTGAAGCTTTCTTT.

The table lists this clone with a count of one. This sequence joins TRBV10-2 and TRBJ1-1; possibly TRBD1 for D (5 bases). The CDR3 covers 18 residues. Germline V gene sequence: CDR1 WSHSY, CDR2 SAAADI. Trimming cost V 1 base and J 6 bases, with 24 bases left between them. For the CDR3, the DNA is TGCGCCAGCAGTGAGTGGAGGGGATCTTCCTGGACTCCGTCTGAAGCTTTCTTT. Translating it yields CASSEWRGSSWTPSEAFF.

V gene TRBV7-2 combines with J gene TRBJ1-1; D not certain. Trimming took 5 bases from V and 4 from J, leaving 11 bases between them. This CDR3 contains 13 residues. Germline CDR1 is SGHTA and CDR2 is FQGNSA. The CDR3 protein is CASSPQTGTEAFF. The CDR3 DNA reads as TGTGCCAGCAGCCCGCAGACGGGCACTGAAGCTTTCTTT.

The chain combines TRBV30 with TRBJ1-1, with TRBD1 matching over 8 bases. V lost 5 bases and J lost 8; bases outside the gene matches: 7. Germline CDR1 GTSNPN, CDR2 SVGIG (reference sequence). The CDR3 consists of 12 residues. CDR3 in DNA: TGTGCCTGGCGGACAGGGACCGAAGAAGCTTTCTTT. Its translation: CAWRTGTEEAFF.

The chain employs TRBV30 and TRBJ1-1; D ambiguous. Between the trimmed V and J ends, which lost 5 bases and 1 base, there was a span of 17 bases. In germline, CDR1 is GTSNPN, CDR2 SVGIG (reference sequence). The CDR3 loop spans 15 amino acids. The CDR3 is CAWCLAGVPNTEAFF. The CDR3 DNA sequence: TGTGCCTGGTGCCTGGCCGGGGTCCCGAACACTGAAGCTTTCTTT.

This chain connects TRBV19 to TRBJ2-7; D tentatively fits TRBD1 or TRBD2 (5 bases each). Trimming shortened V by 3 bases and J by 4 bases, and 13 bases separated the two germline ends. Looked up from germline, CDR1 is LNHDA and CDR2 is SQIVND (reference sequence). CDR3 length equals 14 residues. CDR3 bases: TGTGCCAGTAGTATCACACCGGGACGTTACGAGCAGTACTTC. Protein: CASSITPGRYEQYF.

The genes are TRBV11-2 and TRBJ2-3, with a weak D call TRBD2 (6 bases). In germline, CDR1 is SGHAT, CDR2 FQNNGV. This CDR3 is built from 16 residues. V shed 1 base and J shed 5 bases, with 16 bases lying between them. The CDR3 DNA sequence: TGTGCCAGCAGCTTAGGCGGGCTAGGAGGGAGAGATACGCAGTATTTT. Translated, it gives CASSLGGLGGRDTQYF.

The CDR3 DNA sequence: TGTGCCAGCAGTGACTCGGTGACAGCCTATGGCTACACCTTC. This codes for CASSDSVTAYGYTF. The chain links TRBV6-4 to TRBJ1-2, with TRBD1 as a possible D gene (5 bases). The CDR3 is made up of 14 amino acids. Trimming took 0 bases from V and 4 from J, leaving 9 bases between them. CDR1 MRHNA and CDR2 SNTAGT come from the germline V gene.

DNA for the CDR3: TGCGCCAGCAGCCACCCGGACAGGGACTATGGCTACACCTTC. This encodes CASSHPDRDYGYTF. This chain connects TRBV4-1 to TRBJ1-2; 8 nucleotides line up with TRBD1. V lost 3 bases and J lost 3; bases outside the gene matches: 3. CDR1 is MGHRA and CDR2 is YSYEKL in the germline V gene. The CDR3 runs to 14 residues.